These 18 T cell receptor beta chains were sequenced from one sample in a study of T cell responses to AZD1222 COVID-19 vaccine. Using immunoSEQ multiplex PCR, the repertoire was profiled, and TCRdb retains in-frame clones only, with some absent. Of some 80,000 clones listed, over 65% are singletons. The sequencing used peripheral blood, collected 28 days after the second dose of the MenACWY control vaccine. The receptors derive from an adult who received the MenACWY meningococcal vaccine as a control.

Turning to this clone: Other DNA sequences in this sample translate to the same CDR3. The chain has TRBV19 and TRBJ1-1; D not resolved. The V end was cut by 4 bases, the J end by 6 bases, with 6 bases between. This CDR3 is 11 amino acids long. Germline values: CDR1 LNHDA, CDR2 SQIVND (reference sequence). The CDR3 DNA reads as TGTGCCAGTAGTACCCAATCTGAAGCTTTCTTT. Protein sequence: CASSTQSEAFF.

The V and J genes are TRBV11-2 and TRBJ2-7; 9 positions agree with TRBD2. V dropped 5 bases and J dropped 6; count of bases not matched to a gene: 8. Germline CDR1 reads SGHAT; CDR2 reads FQNNGV. The CDR3 loop spans 14 amino acids. As DNA, the CDR3 is TGTGCCAGCAGCCCTAAGCCGGGACTAGCCGAGCAGTACTTC. It is translated as CASSPKPGLAEQYF. Variable domain in full (rest from reference TRBV11-2 and TRBJ2-7): EAGVAQSPRYKIIEKRQSVAFWCNPISGHATLYWYQQILGQGPKLLIQFQNNGVVDDSQLPKDRFSAERLKGVDSTLKIQPAKLEDSAVYLCASSPKPGLAEQYFGPGTRLTVT.

This clone was seen more than once but under ten times. The rearrangement uses TRBV28 and TRBJ2-1; TRBD2 matches at 12 bases. V dropped 6 bases and J dropped 5; count of bases not matched to a gene: 8. Germline assignment: CDR1 MDHEN and CDR2 SYDVKM. CDR3 size: 16 residues. The CDR3 region has the DNA TGTGCCAGCAGCTCCTCGGGACTAGCGGGTGACAATGAGCAGTTCTTC. Translated, it gives CASSSSGLAGDNEQFF.

The gene calls are TRBV27 and TRBJ2-1; D unresolved. The V end lost 0 bases, the J end lost 14 bases, and 17 bases lay between the germline ends. Per the germline V gene, CDR1 is MNHEY and CDR2 is SMNVEV (reference sequence). The CDR3 runs 14 residues. The CDR3 is CASSLSEERYKEFF. Written as DNA, the CDR3 is TGTGCCAGCAGTTTATCGGAAGAGCGATATAAGGAGTTCTTC.

In its sample, this clone was seen once. V usage is TRBV28 and J usage is TRBJ1-5, with D hard to call. Germline values: CDR1 MDHEN, CDR2 SYDVKM. The CDR3 covers 14 residues. The V gene lost 5 bases and the J gene lost 4 bases, with 12 bases spanning the gap. The CDR3 reads CASSLRRWNQPQHF. CDR3 in DNA: TGTGCCAGCAGTCTCAGACGGTGGAATCAGCCCCAGCATTTT.

The V and J genes are TRBV19 and TRBJ1-1, with 9 bases fitting TRBD1. The CDR3 is made up of 17 amino acids. CDR1 and CDR2 (germline): LNHDA, SQIVND (reference sequence). V shed 5 bases and J 3 bases; nucleotides not matched to a gene: 13. CDR3 bases: TGTGCCAGTAGTCTGGGACAGGGACGGGGTCAGGACACTGAAGCTTTCTTT. Translated, it gives CASSLGQGRGQDTEAFF.

This chain connects TRBV9 to TRBJ2-1; TRBD1 might be the D (5 bases). CDR3 length: 14 amino acids. CDR1 and CDR2 (germline): SGDLS, YYNGEE. V was clipped by 0 bases and J by 9 bases, with 13 bases between them. Written as DNA, the CDR3 is TGTGCCAGCAGCGTAGGACAGCCCTGGGGTGAGCAGTTCTTC. Encoded protein: CASSVGQPWGEQFF.

The rearrangement links TRBV7-9 to TRBJ1-3, with 7 bases aligning to TRBD1. J was trimmed by 0 bases and V by 9 bases; bases with no gene match: 8. Germline values: CDR1 SEHNR, CDR2 FQNEAQ (reference sequence). The CDR3 has 15 residues. The CDR3 protein is CASRDSHLSGNTIYF. CDR3 nucleotides: TGTGCCAGTCGGGACAGCCACCTCTCTGGAAACACCATATATTTT. The full variable domain, in which reference TRBV7-9 and TRBJ1-3 provide the parts outside the CDR3, is DTGVSQNPRHKITKRGQNVTFRCDPISEHNRLYWYRQTLGQGPEFLTYFQNEAQLEKSRLLSDRFSAERPKGSFSTLEIQRTEQGDSAMYLCASRDSHLSGNTIYFGEGSWLTVV.

The chain uses TRBV19 and TRBJ1-5; tentative D call: TRBD1 (5 bases). V was cut by 4 bases and J by 7 bases, with 20 bases left in between. CDR1 is LNHDA and CDR2 is SQIVND in the germline V gene (reference sequence). This CDR3 is 16 amino acids long. This CDR3 reads CASSTPPTGLGQPQHF. The CDR3 DNA reads as TGTGCCAGTAGTACCCCCCCTACAGGTCTCGGCCAGCCCCAGCATTTT.

V and J are TRBV6-6 and TRBJ1-2, with 8 bases identical to TRBD1. Germline CDR1 and CDR2: MNHNY and SVGAGI (reference sequence). V shed 5 bases and J 7 bases; nucleotides not matched to a gene: 12. The CDR3 covers 15 residues. The CDR3 DNA follows: TGTGCCAGCAGTGACCCGGGGACAGGACTATCTGGCTACACCTTC. It translates to CASSDPGTGLSGYTF.

V gene TRBV19 combines with J gene TRBJ2-4, with D possibly called TRBD1 or TRBD2 (5 bases each). CDR3 length: 15 amino acids. Germline assignment: CDR1 LNHDA and CDR2 SQIVND (reference sequence). V was shortened by 3 bases and J by 1 base, with 10 bases between the two germline ends. The CDR3 loop reads CASSIRGDAKNIQYF. CDR3 nucleotide sequence: TGTGCCAGTAGTATCCGAGGGGATGCCAAAAACATTCAGTACTTC.

The chain recombines TRBV11-2 with TRBJ2-1; D is unresolved. V dropped 5 bases and J dropped 4 bases, with 12 bases sitting between them. In germline, CDR1 is SGHAT, CDR2 FQNNGV. There are 14 residues in the CDR3. The CDR3 here is CASSPSPNYNEQFF. The CDR3 DNA follows: TGTGCCAGCAGCCCTTCACCGAATTACAATGAGCAGTTCTTC.

The CDR3 sequence is CASNREVSYEQYF. In DNA form, the CDR3 reads TGTGCCAGCAACAGGGAGGTCTCCTACGAGCAGTACTTC. The J gene is TRBJ2-7, the V gene TRBV6-5; TRBD1 or TRBD2 may be the D gene (6 bases each). The CDR3 length is 13 residues. Trimming pared 7 bases from V and 0 bases from J, leaving 10 bases between. CDR1 is MNHEY and CDR2 is SVGAGI in the germline V gene.

J is TRBJ2-3 and V is TRBV9, with D perhaps matching TRBD2 (6 bases). Germline V gene sequence: CDR1 SGDLS, CDR2 YYNGEE. This CDR3 has 15 amino acids. The V end was cut by 3 bases, the J end by 6 bases, with 17 bases between. CDR3 nucleotide sequence: TGTGCCAGCAGCGGCGGGACGGGCATCGCGGATACGCAGTATTTT. It codes for CASSGGTGIADTQYF. The full variable domain, with the rest looked up from reference TRBV9 and TRBJ2-3, is DSGVTQTPKHLITATGQRVTLRCSPRSGDLSVYWYQQSLDQGLQFLIQYYNGEERAKGNILERFSAQQFPDLHSELNLSSLELGDSALYFCASSGGTGIADTQYFGPGTRLTVL.

V and J are TRBV19 and TRBJ1-2; TRBD1 agrees at 7 bases. V shed 3 bases and J 4 bases; nucleotides not matched to a gene: 5. Germline loops: CDR1 LNHDA, CDR2 SQIVND (reference sequence). This CDR3 comprises 14 residues. For the CDR3, the DNA is TGTGCCAGTAGTATCCGACAGGGTCTCTATGGCTACACCTTC. As protein: CASSIRQGLYGYTF.

The chain uses TRBV5-1 and TRBJ2-1; 8 bases map to TRBD1. J lost 8 bases, V lost 0 bases, and 7 bases had no gene match. The CDR3 spans 15 residues. Germline-derived CDR1 and CDR2 are SGHRS and YFSETQ. The chain's CDR3 is CASSLGRGRTDEQFF. The CDR3 DNA reads TGCGCCAGCAGCTTGGGCAGGGGGCGCACAGATGAGCAGTTCTTC.

Here the CDR3 DNA reads TGCGCCAGCAGCTACGGGACAGGGGGTGGGGAGACCCAGTACTTC. This encodes CASSYGTGGGETQYF. This chain links TRBV5-1 with TRBJ2-5, with TRBD1 matching 11 bases. This CDR3 is 15 amino acids long. V lost 3 bases, J lost 5 bases, and 6 bases stayed unmatched. Germline lookup yields CDR1 SGHRS and CDR2 YFSETQ.

This sequence joins TRBV20-1 and TRBJ1-5; 7 bases fit TRBD1. V lost 4 bases and J lost 9; bases outside the gene matches: 9. The CDR3 consists of 13 residues. The germline CDR1 and CDR2 sequences are DFQATT and SNEGSKA (reference sequence). The CDR3 nucleotides read TGCAGTGCTACTGACAGGGAAGCCTGGCCCCAGCATTTT. Protein: CSATDREAWPQHF.